The rows below give T cell receptor beta chains drawn from one sample of a study of cytomegalovirus exposure and HLA in healthy donors. TCRdb's copy holds only in-frame clones and misses some; the assay was immunoSEQ multiplex PCR. The table records approximately 200,000 clones, 70% to 75% of them present only once. Sample: PBMCs. All receptors derive from a man between 25 and 39 years old in good health and CMV-seropositive. Each CDR3 is given with its conserved first and last residue. D genes are given only for firm matches. Size tells how often a clone was seen (once, few, many) or the class of an expanded clone, and some rows leave it out.

TRBJ2-5 | 18 | TRBV7-9 | TRBD2 | NA | TGTGCCAGCAGCCGGCCGCGGCCGGGACTAGCGATACAAGAGACCCAGTACTTC | CASSRPRPGLAIQETQYF
TRBJ2-1 | 15 | TRBV5-1 | TRBD1 | NA | TGCGCCAGCAGCTCCGCCGGGACAGGGAGGAATGAGCAGTTCTTC | CASSSAGTGRNEQFF
TRBJ1-2 | 15 | TRBV19 | NA | NA | TGTGCCAGTAGTATCAAGCCGGGATCCAACTATGGCTACACCTTC | CASSIKPGSNYGYTF
TRBJ2-2 | 13 | TRBV27 | NA | NA | TGTGCCAGCAGTCGAGCGAACACCGGGGAGCTGTTTTTT | CASSRANTGELFF
TRBJ2-1 | 15 | TRBV5-4 | NA | NA | TGTGCCAGCACCCTCTCCGGGGTAGGGCACAATGAGCAGTTCTTC | CASTLSGVGHNEQFF
TRBJ1-2 | 14 | TRBV30 | TRBD1 | NA | TGTGCCTGCCGACCTCAGGGGGCTTACTATGGCTACACCTTC | CACRPQGAYYGYTF
TRBJ2-5 | 14 | TRBV5-4 | TRBD1 | NA | TGTGCCAGCAGCTGGAAGACAGGGGAAGAGACCCAGTACTTC | CASSWKTGEETQYF
TRBJ2-1 | 14 | TRBV13 | NA | NA | TGTGCCAGCAGCCCCAGGGACTCCTACAATGAGCAGTTCTTC | CASSPRDSYNEQFF
TRBJ2-7 | 14 | TRBV6-1 | TRBD1 | once | TGTGCCAGCAGTGAATGGTCAGGGGGCTACGAGCAGTACTTC | CASSEWSGGYEQYF
TRBJ2-1 | 16 | TRBV9 | TRBD2 | NA | TGTGCCAGCAGCGTAGCACTAGCGGGGGATTACAATGAGCAGTTCTTC | CASSVALAGDYNEQFF
TRBJ2-1 | 11 | TRBV6-5 | NA | few | TGTGCCAGCAGTTCGGCGGATGAGCAGTTCTTC | CASSSADEQFF
TRBJ2-7 | 14 | TRBV27 | NA | few | TGTGCCAGCAGTTTATCCGGAGTAAGCTACGAGCAGTACTTC | CASSLSGVSYEQYF
TRBJ2-1 | 16 | TRBV7-8 | NA | NA | TGTGCCAGCAGCTCCGCAGGGGTGGCGCGGGGGAATGAGCAGTTCTTC | CASSSAGVARGNEQFF
TRBJ2-1 | 15 | TRBV14 | NA | few | TGTGCCAGCAGCCACGGACTGCCCAGATACAATGAGCAGTTCTTC | CASSHGLPRYNEQFF
TRBJ1-6 | 16 | TRBV6-6 | NA | NA | TGTGCCAGCGGCCAGGACAGTTTCTTTTATAATTCACCCCTCCACTTT | CASGQDSFFYNSPLHF
TRBJ2-7 | 15 | TRBV7-2 | TRBD2 | NA | TGTGCCAGCAGCTCCGACAGCGGGAGCTCCTACGAGCAGTACTTC | CASSSDSGSSYEQYF
TRBJ2-1 | 18 | TRBV28 | TRBD2 | NA | TGTGCCAGCAGTTTATCTATCGGGACTAGCGGGAGGGCAAATGAGCAGTTCTTC | CASSLSIGTSGRANEQFF
TRBJ2-3 | 18 | TRBV4-3 | TRBD2 | NA | TGCGCCAGCAGCCCCCGACTAGCGGGAGGTGGTGAGACAGATACGCAGTATTTT | CASSPRLAGGGETDTQYF
TRBJ2-1 | 13 | TRBV6-1 | NA | few | TGTGCCAGCAGTGAAGTGCCCCGAGGTGAGCAGTTCTTC | CASSEVPRGEQFF
TRBJ2-7 | 12 | TRBV5-6 | NA | NA | TGTGCCAGCAGCTTGGGGCAGGACGAGCAGTACTTC | CASSLGQDEQYF
TRBJ2-4 | 14 | TRBV7-2 | TRBD1 | once | TGTGCCAGCAGCTTAGCAGGGGGCGAGGACATTCAGTACTTC | CASSLAGGEDIQYF
TRBJ2-1 | 15 | TRBV4-2 | NA | NA | TGTGCCAGCAGCCGAGGACTCGGGGTTTACAATGAGCAGTTCTTC | CASSRGLGVYNEQFF
TRBJ1-1 | 14 | TRBV9 | NA | NA | TGTGCCAGCAGCGTAGTAGGGGGGGGCACTGAAGCTTTCTTT | CASSVVGGGTEAFF
TRBJ2-4 | 20 | TRBV13 | TRBD1 | NA | TGTGCCAGCAGCTTAGGCCTGGGGCCAGGGGGTTCGGCCCTCAAAGGCATTCAGTACTTC | CASSLGLGPGGSALKGIQYF
TRBJ2-5 | 16 | TRBV4-3 | NA | few | TGCGCCAGCAGCCAAGAGTGGGGCTCCCTCGGGGAGACCCAGTACTTC | CASSQEWGSLGETQYF
TRBJ2-2 | 21 | TRBV5-3 | TRBD2 | once | TGTGCCAGAAGCTTGGAGGAGTCTCGGACTAGCGGGAGGGGAGGGGCCGGGGAGCTGTTTTTT | CARSLEESRTSGRGGAGELFF
TRBJ2-2 | 14 | TRBV28 | NA | once | TGTGCCAGCAGTACCCAACTTAACACCGGGGAGCTGTTTTTT | CASSTQLNTGELFF
TRBJ2-1 | 15 | TRBV27 | TRBD2 | NA | TGTGCCAGCAGTCTAGCGGGGAGCTCCTACAATGAGCAGTTCTTC | CASSLAGSSYNEQFF
TRBJ2-2 | 17 | TRBV28 | NA | NA | TGTGCCAGCAGTTCCGAAGGGGCCAGGGGAGTCGCCGGGGAGCTGTTTTTT | CASSSEGARGVAGELFF
TRBJ2-1 | 15 | TRBV4-1 | TRBD2 | NA | TGCGCCAGCAGCCAAGCACTAGCGCCCTACAATGAGCAGTTCTTC | CASSQALAPYNEQFF
TRBJ1-4 | 15 | TRBV14 | NA | NA | TGTGCCAGCAGCCAAGAATCGGGGGTGGATGAAAAACTGTTTTTT | CASSQESGVDEKLFF
TRBJ2-3 | 16 | TRBV5-1 | TRBD1 | few | TGCGCCAGCAGCTTGGGGGACAGGGGGCTTACAGATACGCAGTATTTT | CASSLGDRGLTDTQYF
TRBJ2-7 | 14 | TRBV29-1 | TRBD2 | NA | TGCAGCGTTGAAGTTTCCGGACTAGCCTACGAGCAGTACTTC | CSVEVSGLAYEQYF
TRBJ1-2 | 15 | TRBV5-1 | NA | NA | TGCGCCAGCAGCTCATCTTATTCGGGTTCGGGGAGCTACACCTTC | CASSSSYSGSGSYTF
TRBJ1-1 | 16 | TRBV7-9 | TRBD1 | NA | TGTGCCAGCAGCCTCACTGACAGGGGGTGGAACACTGAAGCTTTCTTT | CASSLTDRGWNTEAFF
TRBJ2-3 | 11 | TRBV28 | NA | NA | TGTGCCAGCAGTTTAAGGGGTACGCAGTATTTT | CASSLRGTQYF
TRBJ2-1 | 15 | TRBV6-5 | NA | NA | TGTGCCAGCAGTTACTCGCAGCGACCCTACAATGAGCAGTTCTTC | CASSYSQRPYNEQFF
TRBJ2-3 | 18 | TRBV7-9 | TRBD2 | few | TGTGCCAGCAGCTTTCCGACTAGCGGGAGGTGGGGCACAGATACGCAGTATTTT | CASSFPTSGRWGTDTQYF
TRBJ1-2 | 13 | TRBV4-3 | NA | NA | TGCGCCAGCAGCCATACAGGGAACTATGGCTACACCTTC | CASSHTGNYGYTF
TRBJ2-1 | 15 | TRBV6-5 | TRBD2 | NA | TGTGCCAGCAGCCTGGGACTAGCGGGATACAATGAGCAGTTCTTC | CASSLGLAGYNEQFF
TRBJ2-7 | 14 | TRBV9 | TRBD1 | NA | TGTGCCAGCAGCGTAGGGGACAGCCTCCTCGAGCAGTACTTC | CASSVGDSLLEQYF
TRBJ2-5 | 14 | TRBV7-9 | NA | NA | TGTGCCAGCAGCTTAGTTGGGGCCCAAGAGACCCAGTACTTC | CASSLVGAQETQYF
TRBJ2-1 | 12 | TRBV7-9 | NA | NA | TGTGCCAGCAGCTCGGGCGGGGATCGACAGTTCTTC | CASSSGGDRQFF
TRBJ2-1 | 17 | TRBV7-9 | TRBD2 | NA | TGTGCCAGCAGCCTACTAGCGGGGGGGCCTTCCTACAATGAGCAGTTCTTC | CASSLLAGGPSYNEQFF
TRBJ2-2 | 15 | TRBV5-1 | TRBD1 | few | TGCGCCAGCAGTTTACAGGGGTCGAACACCGGGGAGCTGTTTTTT | CASSLQGSNTGELFF
TRBJ2-7 | 15 | TRBV19 | NA | NA | TGTGCCAGTAGTATAGGGCTAGCAGCGTCCTACGAGCAGTACTTC | CASSIGLAASYEQYF
TRBJ1-5 | 13 | TRBV9 | TRBD1 | NA | TGTGCCAGCTCCCAGGGGGCCGGTCAGCCCCAGCATTTT | CASSQGAGQPQHF
TRBJ2-3 | 13 | TRBV7-2 | NA | NA | TGTGCCAGCAGCTCCCCACTAGCAGATACGCAGTATTTT | CASSSPLADTQYF
TRBJ1-1 | 13 | TRBV7-9 | NA | NA | TGTTCCAGCAGCCAACAGGGGAACACTGAAGCTTTCTTT | CSSSQQGNTEAFF
TRBJ2-7 | 14 | TRBV28 | NA | once | TGTGCCAGCAGCCGGGGAGTAGGGCTCTACGAGCAGTACTTC | CASSRGVGLYEQYF